The rows below give T cell receptor beta chains drawn from one sample of a study of blood T cell repertoires in COVID-19. The assay was immunoSEQ multiplex PCR, and TCRdb's table has in-frame clones only and misses some. In the table there are approximately 150,000 clones, approximately 90% of which are singletons. Material for sequencing was peripheral blood. The origin of the receptors is a human donor in a cohort sampled during active COVID-19. The CDR3 runs from the conserved cysteine through the conserved F or W. D genes are given only for firm matches. The size field is filled for only some rows; it gives once, few, many or a size class.

TRBD1 | TRBJ2-5 | TRBV7-9 | . | CASSLAWGQKETQYF | TGTGCCAGCAGCTTAGCGTGGGGACAGAAAGAGACCCAGTACTTC
TRBD1 | TRBJ1-6 | TRBV27 | . | CASRGTGPSHSPLHF | TGTGCCAGCAGGGGGACAGGTCCCTCCCATTCACCCCTCCACTTT
. | TRBJ1-2 | TRBV7-2 | . | CASKQGSGYGYTF | TGTGCCAGCAAACAGGGATCTGGTTATGGCTACACCTTC
. | TRBJ1-5 | TRBV19 | . | CASPGTGSENQPQHF | TGTGCCAGTCCCGGCACGGGGTCTGAAAATCAGCCCCAGCATTTT
TRBD1 | TRBJ2-7 | TRBV2 | . | CASKTDRITYEQYF | TGTGCCAGCAAGACGGACAGGATTACCTACGAGCAGTACTTC
. | TRBJ2-1 | TRBV6-5 | . | CASSYWGRTDEQFF | TGTGCCAGCAGTTACTGGGGGCGCACCGATGAGCAGTTCTTC
. | TRBJ1-1 | TRBV7-3 | . | CASSLSGLNTEAFF | TGTGCCAGCAGCTTAAGCGGCTTGAACACTGAAGCTTTCTTT
. | TRBJ2-5 | TRBV2 | . | CARGAGALQETQYF | TGTGCCCGGGGGGCGGGGGCGCTTCAAGAGACCCAGTACTTC
. | TRBJ2-1 | TRBV6-2/TRBV6-3 | few | CASSFPPDTMGDEQFF | TGTGCCAGCAGCTTCCCCCCGGACACCATGGGCGATGAGCAGTTCTTC
. | TRBJ1-6 | TRBV7-9 | few | CASSWDTVTSGSPLHF | TGTGCCAGCAGCTGGGACACCGTAACTTCGGGGTCACCCCTCCACTTT
TRBD2 | TRBJ2-3 | TRBV4-3 | . | CASSQDRGLGGGDTQYF | TGCGCCAGCAGCCAAGATCGCGGCCTTGGGGGAGGGGATACGCAGTATTTT
TRBD2 | TRBJ2-5 | TRBV7-9 | . | CASSSMTSGGQTQYF | TGTGCCAGCAGCTCCATGACTAGCGGGGGGCAGACCCAGTACTTC
. | TRBJ1-3 | TRBV30 | . | CASNKAGSGNTIYF | TGTGCCTCCAACAAGGCGGGGTCTGGAAACACCATATATTTT
TRBD1 | TRBJ1-5 | TRBV2 | once | CASRMRQGGRGNQPQHF | TGTGCCAGCAGGATGAGACAGGGCGGGAGGGGAAATCAGCCCCAGCATTTT
TRBD1 | TRBJ2-7 | TRBV5-1 | . | CASRKQGERYEQYF | TGCGCCAGCAGGAAACAGGGGGAAAGGTACGAGCAGTACTTC
. | TRBJ2-7 | TRBV6-2/TRBV6-3 | . | CASSGWDSAYEQYF | TGTGCCAGCAGTGGGTGGGACTCCGCCTACGAGCAGTACTTC
TRBD1 | TRBJ1-5 | TRBV19 | . | CASSVGQGRNQPQHF | TGTGCCAGTAGTGTGGGACAGGGTCGCAATCAGCCCCAGCATTTT
TRBD1 | TRBJ1-6 | TRBV3-1/TRBV3-2 | . | CASSQVGTAYSPLHF | TGTGCCAGCAGCCAAGTAGGGACAGCCTATTCACCCCTCCACTTT
TRBD1 | TRBJ1-2 | TRBV14 | . | CASSQGQGASSANYGYTF | TGTGCCAGCAGCCAAGGACAGGGGGCCAGTTCAGCTAACTATGGCTACACCTTC
. | TRBJ2-7 | TRBV27 | . | CASSPPWSSRHEQYF | TGTGCCAGCAGTCCTCCCTGGTCTAGCCGGCACGAGCAGTACTTC
. | TRBJ2-7 | TRBV5-5 | . | CASSLAGSGLYEQYF | TGTGCCAGCAGCTTGGCGGGGAGTGGTCTCTACGAGCAGTACTTC
. | TRBJ2-5 | TRBV7-7 | . | CASSLGGGETQYF | TGTGCCAGCAGCTTAGGGGGAGGCGAGACCCAGTACTTC
TRBD1 | TRBJ2-7 | TRBV18 | . | CASSPGQGPYEQYF | TGTGCCAGCTCGCCAGGACAGGGGCCCTACGAGCAGTACTTC
TRBD1 | TRBJ1-2 | TRBV4-3 | . | CASSQDGSGQGFDGYTF | TGCGCCAGCAGCCAAGACGGTTCGGGACAGGGTTTCGACGGCTACACCTTC
TRBD1 | TRBJ2-1 | TRBV6-5 | . | CASRPETGIYNEQFF | TGTGCCAGCAGGCCCGAGACAGGGATCTACAATGAGCAGTTCTTC
TRBD1 | TRBJ2-1 | TRBV5-4 | . | CASSLGRGSNEQFF | TGTGCCAGCAGCTTGGGCAGGGGGAGCAATGAGCAGTTCTTC
TRBD1 | TRBJ1-2 | TRBV30 | . | CAWRPGQSNYGYTF | TGTGCCTGGCGTCCGGGACAGTCTAACTATGGCTACACCTTC
TRBD2 | TRBJ2-1 | TRBV10-3 | . | CATTMRVLAGSSSYNEQFF | TGTGCCACGACGATGCGGGTGCTAGCGGGGAGTAGCTCCTACAATGAGCAGTTCTTC